Listed below are T cell receptor beta chains from one sample, sequenced in a study of PD-1 blockade in classical Hodgkin lymphoma. Assay: immunoSEQ multiplex PCR; the TCRdb copy retains only in-frame clones and omits some. The top ten clones hold around 15% of a sample with 6,000 or so clones, more than 50% of them seen once. The source was CD8+ T cells from blood, collected at baseline. These receptors were taken from a human donor with classical Hodgkin lymphoma. CDR3s include the opening cysteine and the closing phenylalanine or tryptophan. D genes are given only for firm matches. Size tells how often a clone was seen (once, few, many) or the class of an expanded clone, and some rows leave it out.

J gene: TRBJ2-5
CDR3 length: 16
clone size: -
D gene: TRBD2
V gene: TRBV28
CDR3 protein: CASSPPSGRPWETQYF
CDR3 DNA: TGTGCCAGCAGTCCACCGAGCGGGAGGCCCTGGGAGACCCAGTACTTC

J gene: TRBJ1-1
CDR3 length: 12
clone size: -
D gene: TRBD1
V gene: TRBV19
CDR3 protein: CASSFGTGTAFF
CDR3 DNA: TGTGCCAGTAGTTTCGGGACAGGGACGGCTTTCTTT

J gene: TRBJ2-7
CDR3 length: 13
clone size: few
D gene: TRBD2
V gene: TRBV27
CDR3 protein: CASSLDGGDEQYF
CDR3 DNA: TGTGCCAGCAGTTTAGATGGGGGGGACGAGCAGTACTTC

J gene: TRBJ2-3
CDR3 length: 14
clone size: -
D gene: TRBD1
V gene: TRBV7-6
CDR3 protein: CASSSGGYTDTQYF
CDR3 DNA: TGTGCCAGCAGCTCAGGGGGATACACAGATACGCAGTATTTT

J gene: TRBJ2-7
CDR3 length: 15
clone size: -
D gene: TRBD2
V gene: TRBV11-2
CDR3 protein: CASSFPGLVAYEQYF
CDR3 DNA: TGTGCCAGCAGCTTCCCGGGACTAGTCGCCTACGAGCAGTACTTC

J gene: TRBJ2-7
CDR3 length: 14
clone size: -
D gene: TRBD1
V gene: TRBV6-6
CDR3 protein: CASSPAQGDHEQYF
CDR3 DNA: TGTGCCAGCAGCCCGGCGCAGGGGGACCACGAGCAGTACTTC

J gene: TRBJ2-1
CDR3 length: 15
clone size: -
D gene: TRBD1
V gene: TRBV7-9
CDR3 protein: CASSPEWDRNNEQFF
CDR3 DNA: TGTGCCAGCAGCCCCGAGTGGGACAGGAACAATGAGCAGTTCTTC

J gene: TRBJ2-5
CDR3 length: 16
clone size: -
D gene: -
V gene: TRBV5-5
CDR3 protein: CASSIPTGVEQETQYF
CDR3 DNA: TGTGCCAGCAGCATACCGACAGGAGTGGAGCAAGAGACCCAGTACTTC

J gene: TRBJ2-5
CDR3 length: 15
clone size: -
D gene: -
V gene: TRBV2
CDR3 protein: CASSGGYSIQETQYF
CDR3 DNA: TGTGCCAGCAGTGGGGGCTACTCGATACAAGAGACCCAGTACTTC

J gene: TRBJ2-3
CDR3 length: 13
clone size: medium-sized
D gene: -
V gene: TRBV25-1
CDR3 protein: CASTTSLTDTQYF
CDR3 DNA: TGTGCCAGCACGACTAGTCTTACAGATACGCAGTATTTT

J gene: TRBJ2-7
CDR3 length: 14
clone size: -
D gene: TRBD2
V gene: TRBV27
CDR3 protein: CASSAGTSGYEQYF
CDR3 DNA: TGTGCCAGCAGCGCCGGGACTAGCGGTTACGAGCAGTACTTC

J gene: TRBJ2-3
CDR3 length: 15
clone size: medium-sized
D gene: -
V gene: TRBV28
CDR3 protein: CASSLLDGSTDTQYF
CDR3 DNA: TGTGCCAGCAGTTTATTGGATGGGAGCACAGATACGCAGTATTTT

J gene: TRBJ1-4
CDR3 length: 13
clone size: -
D gene: -
V gene: TRBV7-8
CDR3 protein: CASSLTANEKLFF
CDR3 DNA: TGTGCCAGCAGCTTAACAGCTAATGAAAAACTGTTTTTT

J gene: TRBJ2-1
CDR3 length: 12
clone size: -
D gene: -
V gene: TRBV27
CDR3 protein: CASSLLGDEQFF
CDR3 DNA: TGTGCCAGCAGTTTACTCGGGGATGAGCAGTTCTTC

J gene: TRBJ1-1
CDR3 length: 12
clone size: few
D gene: TRBD1
V gene: TRBV6-1
CDR3 protein: CASMRQGTEAFF
CDR3 DNA: TGTGCCAGCATGCGACAGGGGACTGAAGCTTTCTTT

J gene: TRBJ2-7
CDR3 length: 14
clone size: few
D gene: TRBD1
V gene: TRBV11-2
CDR3 protein: CASSSGQGPYEQYF
CDR3 DNA: TGTGCCAGCAGCTCGGGACAGGGACCCTACGAGCAGTACTTC

J gene: TRBJ2-7
CDR3 length: 15
clone size: -
D gene: TRBD1
V gene: TRBV7-2
CDR3 protein: CASSSAGTGLHEQYF
CDR3 DNA: TGTGCCAGCAGCTCGGCGGGGACAGGGTTACACGAGCAGTACTTC

J gene: TRBJ1-4
CDR3 length: 16
clone size: -
D gene: -
V gene: TRBV7-9
CDR3 protein: CASSLPPGGDFEKLFF
CDR3 DNA: TGTGCCAGCAGCTTACCCCCGGGGGGGGATTTTGAAAAACTGTTTTTT

J gene: TRBJ2-5
CDR3 length: 16
clone size: -
D gene: -
V gene: TRBV29-1
CDR3 protein: CSVQAYGGDYQETQYF
CDR3 DNA: TGCAGCGTTCAAGCTTATGGTGGGGACTACCAAGAGACCCAGTACTTC

J gene: TRBJ2-6
CDR3 length: 18
clone size: -
D gene: TRBD1
V gene: TRBV27
CDR3 protein: CASSLLQGAYSGANVLTF
CDR3 DNA: TGTGCCAGCAGTTTACTACAGGGGGCCTACTCTGGGGCCAACGTCCTGACTTTC

J gene: TRBJ2-3
CDR3 length: 17
clone size: -
D gene: TRBD2
V gene: TRBV4-2
CDR3 protein: CASSQESSSGTPDTQYF
CDR3 DNA: TGTGCCAGCAGCCAAGAGTCGTCTAGCGGGACCCCAGATACGCAGTATTTT

J gene: TRBJ2-7
CDR3 length: 14
clone size: large
D gene: -
V gene: TRBV16
CDR3 protein: CASNQETSSYEQYF
CDR3 DNA: TGTGCCAGCAACCAGGAGACTAGTTCCTACGAGCAGTACTTC

J gene: TRBJ1-5
CDR3 length: 15
clone size: -
D gene: TRBD1
V gene: TRBV11-2
CDR3 protein: CASSLTGGLDQPQHF
CDR3 DNA: TGTGCCAGCAGCCTTACAGGGGGCCTCGATCAGCCCCAGCATTTT

J gene: TRBJ2-5
CDR3 length: 15
clone size: few
D gene: TRBD2
V gene: TRBV5-4
CDR3 protein: CASSLSGRPSETQYF
CDR3 DNA: TGTGCCAGCAGCCTGAGCGGGAGGCCCTCGGAGACCCAGTACTTC

J gene: TRBJ1-1
CDR3 length: 14
clone size: -
D gene: -
V gene: TRBV7-9
CDR3 protein: CASSLADSPTEAFF
CDR3 DNA: TGTGCCAGCAGCTTAGCGGACTCTCCGACTGAAGCTTTCTTT

J gene: TRBJ2-2
CDR3 length: 15
clone size: -
D gene: -
V gene: TRBV11-2
CDR3 protein: CASSLIPSGTGELFF
CDR3 DNA: TGTGCCAGCAGCTTAATTCCATCGGGTACCGGGGAGCTGTTTTTT

J gene: TRBJ1-5
CDR3 length: 14
clone size: -
D gene: -
V gene: TRBV5-3
CDR3 protein: CASSPGGGNQPQHF
CDR3 DNA: TGTGCCAGCAGCCCGGGCGGGGGCAATCAGCCCCAGCATTTT

J gene: TRBJ1-4
CDR3 length: 17
clone size: -
D gene: -
V gene: TRBV21-1
CDR3 protein: CASSLQVYKVHNEKLFF
CDR3 DNA: TGTGCCAGCAGCTTACAGGTCTACAAGGTGCATAATGAAAAACTGTTTTTT

J gene: TRBJ2-6
CDR3 length: 19
clone size: -
D gene: TRBD1
V gene: TRBV7-9
CDR3 protein: CASSTARGQGRGGANVLTF
CDR3 DNA: TGTGCCAGCAGCACCGCCCGCGGACAGGGTAGAGGTGGGGCCAACGTCCTGACTTTC

J gene: TRBJ1-2
CDR3 length: 13
clone size: -
D gene: -
V gene: TRBV6-4
CDR3 protein: CASSYQTGYGYTF
CDR3 DNA: TGTGCCAGCAGTTACCAGACAGGCTATGGCTACACCTTC

J gene: TRBJ2-1
CDR3 length: 13
clone size: large
D gene: TRBD1
V gene: TRBV16
CDR3 protein: CASSRDRGDEQFF
CDR3 DNA: TGTGCCAGCAGCCGGGACAGAGGCGATGAGCAGTTCTTC

J gene: TRBJ2-7
CDR3 length: 16
clone size: medium-sized
D gene: TRBD1
V gene: TRBV15
CDR3 protein: CATSRDTGVDSYEQYF
CDR3 DNA: TGTGCCACCAGCAGGGACACAGGGGTTGACTCCTACGAGCAGTACTTC

J gene: TRBJ1-2
CDR3 length: 13
clone size: -
D gene: -
V gene: TRBV28
CDR3 protein: CATHRGPSYGYTF
CDR3 DNA: TGTGCCACCCATCGAGGACCAAGTTATGGCTACACCTTC

J gene: TRBJ1-5
CDR3 length: 14
clone size: -
D gene: -
V gene: TRBV19
CDR3 protein: CASTPRRADQPQHF
CDR3 DNA: TGTGCCAGTACCCCCCGAAGGGCTGATCAGCCCCAGCATTTT

J gene: TRBJ1-1
CDR3 length: 17
clone size: medium-sized
D gene: -
V gene: TRBV5-1
CDR3 protein: CASSLAPGTYVNTEAFF
CDR3 DNA: TGCGCCAGCAGCTTGGCGCCAGGGACTTATGTGAACACTGAAGCTTTCTTT

J gene: TRBJ2-4
CDR3 length: 14
clone size: -
D gene: -
V gene: TRBV11-2
CDR3 protein: CASSLGVAKNIQYF
CDR3 DNA: TGTGCCAGCAGCTTGGGGGTAGCCAAAAACATTCAGTACTTC

J gene: TRBJ2-5
CDR3 length: 15
clone size: -
D gene: TRBD2
V gene: TRBV11-2
CDR3 protein: CASSLLAGAKETQYF
CDR3 DNA: TGTGCCAGCAGCCTTCTAGCGGGAGCTAAAGAGACCCAGTACTTC

J gene: TRBJ2-7
CDR3 length: 13
clone size: -
D gene: -
V gene: TRBV9
CDR3 protein: CASSPSDSYEQYF
CDR3 DNA: TGTGCCAGCAGCCCCTCGGACAGCTACGAGCAGTACTTC

J gene: TRBJ2-5
CDR3 length: 15
clone size: -
D gene: -
V gene: TRBV19
CDR3 protein: CASSSLGVGPETQYF
CDR3 DNA: TGTGCCAGTAGTAGCCTAGGGGTGGGGCCAGAGACCCAGTACTTC

J gene: TRBJ2-7
CDR3 length: 14
clone size: few
D gene: -
V gene: TRBV19
CDR3 protein: CASSSPSSSYEQYF
CDR3 DNA: TGTGCCAGTAGTAGTCCTAGTTCGTCCTACGAGCAGTACTTC

J gene: TRBJ2-5
CDR3 length: 15
clone size: -
D gene: -
V gene: TRBV7-9
CDR3 protein: CASSFPSSGKETQYF
CDR3 DNA: TGTGCCAGCAGCTTCCCGAGCTCAGGGAAAGAGACCCAGTACTTC

J gene: TRBJ2-3
CDR3 length: 13
clone size: -
D gene: TRBD2
V gene: TRBV11-2
CDR3 protein: CASSLTSGDTQYF
CDR3 DNA: TGTGCCAGCAGCTTGACTAGCGGGGATACGCAGTATTTT

J gene: TRBJ1-6
CDR3 length: 13
clone size: -
D gene: -
V gene: TRBV5-5
CDR3 protein: CASSPDYNSPLHF
CDR3 DNA: TGTGCCAGCAGCCCCGATTATAATTCACCCCTCCACTTT

J gene: TRBJ2-7
CDR3 length: 15
clone size: -
D gene: -
V gene: TRBV13
CDR3 protein: CASSPRGGGSDEQYF
CDR3 DNA: TGTGCCAGCAGCCCAAGGGGGGGTGGGAGTGACGAGCAGTACTTC

J gene: TRBJ1-5
CDR3 length: 14
clone size: -
D gene: TRBD1
V gene: TRBV28
CDR3 protein: CASSSDRDWQPQHF
CDR3 DNA: TGTGCCAGCAGTTCTGACAGGGACTGGCAGCCCCAGCATTTT

J gene: TRBJ1-3
CDR3 length: 15
clone size: -
D gene: -
V gene: TRBV15
CDR3 protein: CATSRDGGSGNTIYF
CDR3 DNA: TGTGCCACCAGCAGAGATGGGGGCTCTGGAAACACCATATATTTT

J gene: TRBJ2-2
CDR3 length: 16
clone size: -
D gene: TRBD2
V gene: TRBV10-3
CDR3 protein: CASAPLAGEGTGELFF
CDR3 DNA: TGTGCCAGCGCACCACTAGCGGGAGAAGGCACCGGGGAGCTGTTTTTT

J gene: TRBJ1-2
CDR3 length: 13
clone size: few
D gene: -
V gene: TRBV28
CDR3 protein: CASSSDSNYGYTF
CDR3 DNA: TGTGCCAGCAGCAGCGACAGCAACTATGGCTACACCTTC

J gene: TRBJ2-7
CDR3 length: 15
clone size: -
D gene: -
V gene: TRBV4-1
CDR3 protein: CASSQDSSRSYEQYF
CDR3 DNA: TGCGCCAGCAGCCAAGATAGTTCCCGCTCCTACGAGCAGTACTTC

J gene: TRBJ2-7
CDR3 length: 16
clone size: -
D gene: TRBD1
V gene: TRBV5-6
CDR3 protein: CASSAGQGISLLEQYF
CDR3 DNA: TGTGCCAGCAGCGCCGGACAGGGGATTTCTCTCCTCGAGCAGTACTTC

J gene: TRBJ2-7
CDR3 length: 13
clone size: -
D gene: -
V gene: TRBV7-3
CDR3 protein: CASSQPPLNEQYF
CDR3 DNA: TGTGCCAGCAGCCAACCTCCCCTAAACGAGCAGTACTTC

J gene: TRBJ1-1
CDR3 length: 13
clone size: -
D gene: TRBD1
V gene: TRBV28
CDR3 protein: CASSLRGTVRAFF
CDR3 DNA: TGTGCCAGCAGTTTACGAGGGACAGTGAGAGCTTTCTTT

J gene: TRBJ2-1
CDR3 length: 14
clone size: -
D gene: -
V gene: TRBV19
CDR3 protein: CASSIQRRYNEQFF
CDR3 DNA: TGTGCCAGTAGTATCCAGAGAAGATACAATGAGCAGTTCTTC

J gene: TRBJ1-4
CDR3 length: 13
clone size: -
D gene: -
V gene: TRBV9
CDR3 protein: CASSVATGEKLFF
CDR3 DNA: TGTGCCAGCAGCGTAGCTACAGGTGAAAAACTGTTTTTT

J gene: TRBJ2-5
CDR3 length: 17
clone size: -
D gene: TRBD1
V gene: TRBV7-2
CDR3 protein: CASSLARDRVFQETQYF
CDR3 DNA: TGTGCCAGCAGCTTAGCCAGGGACAGGGTTTTCCAAGAGACCCAGTACTTC

J gene: TRBJ2-1
CDR3 length: 15
clone size: -
D gene: -
V gene: TRBV11-2
CDR3 protein: CASSPVRGARNEQFF
CDR3 DNA: TGTGCCAGCAGCCCCGTGAGGGGCGCGAGGAATGAGCAGTTCTTC

J gene: TRBJ1-5
CDR3 length: 14
clone size: -
D gene: TRBD1
V gene: TRBV4-1
CDR3 protein: CASSLGTGNQPQHF
CDR3 DNA: TGCGCCAGCAGCCTCGGGACAGGGAATCAGCCCCAGCATTTT

J gene: TRBJ2-4
CDR3 length: 16
clone size: few
D gene: -
V gene: TRBV28
CDR3 protein: CASSFGIILAKNIQYF
CDR3 DNA: TGTGCCAGCAGTTTCGGGATAATACTAGCCAAAAACATTCAGTACTTC